The 10 T cell receptor beta chains presented below share a single source sample, sequenced in a study of T cells expressing NK-cell markers. TCRdb re-called the 5' RACE reads and shows each CDR3 protein once, DNA omitted. The specimen's table records about 370,000 distinct CDR3 sequences. Sequences were obtained from blood T cells: a sorted CD56 or NKG2C T cell subset, CD4+ or CD8+ T cells, or bulk PBMC T cells (not recorded which). The receptor source for this set is a woman aged 50 to 65 in good health.

The CDR3 sequence: CASSSQGRTGELFF. The V call is TRBV6-1, the J call TRBJ2-2; the D gene TCRdb calls, TRBD1, cannot be checked with no DNA. From germline, CDR1 is MNHNS and CDR2 SASEGT. CDR3 length equals 14 residues.

This clonotype is called medium-sized based on its frequency. The chain carries TRBV6-4 and TRBJ2-6. Germline CDR1 MRHNA, CDR2 SNTAGT. The CDR3 is made up of 15 amino acids. CDR3 sequence: CASSDSHSGANVLTF.

V gene TRBV14 combines with J gene TRBJ2-7. Germline loops: CDR1 SGHDN, CDR2 FVKESK. CDR3 size: 13 residues. CDR3 residues: CASSQVGIYEQYF.

The CDR3 sequence is CASSQGRWGQGQPAVGTGELFF. The chain uses TRBV4-1 and TRBJ2-2; the D call of TRBD1 rests on TCRdb alone, since no DNA is present to check it. The CDR3 has 22 amino acids. Germline V lookup: CDR1 MGHRA, CDR2 YSYEKL.

The rearrangement joins TRBV7-8 to TRBJ2-1; no DNA is available, so the TRBD1 call from TCRdb remains unchecked. Looked up from germline, CDR1 is SGHVS and CDR2 is FQNEAQ. This CDR3 spans 15 amino acids. This CDR3 is CASSFPGQQDNEQFF.

J is TRBJ1-5 and V is TRBV12-3 or TRBV12-4; checking the TCRdb D call of TRBD1 is not possible without DNA. There are 14 residues in the CDR3. CDR3 in amino acids: CASSELGLNQPQHF.

The chain recombines TRBV18 with TRBJ2-1; TCRdb calls TRBD1, which cannot be checked without DNA. This CDR3 spans 13 amino acids. Germline assignment: CDR1 KGHSH and CDR2 LQKENI. The CDR3 region is CASSPHGAGEQFF.

The chain employs TRBV29-1 and TRBJ1-4. The germline CDR1 and CDR2 sequences are SQVTM and ANQGSEA. CDR3 size: 12 residues. CDR3 sequence: CSVGRPNEKLFF.

The rearrangement links TRBV3-1 to TRBJ2-2. The CDR3 has 11 amino acids. CDR1 is LGHDT, CDR2 YNNKEL, per germline (reference sequence). The chain's CDR3 is CASQRAGELFF.

This chain links TRBV5-1 with TRBJ2-1; the D call from TCRdb, TRBD1, cannot be confirmed without DNA. This CDR3 has 16 residues. Germline loops: CDR1 SGHRS, CDR2 YFSETQ. The CDR3: CASSLRRGTGHNEQFF.